Below, 23 T cell receptor beta chains from the same sample are listed, as sequenced in a study of blood T cell repertoires in COVID-19. The protocol was immunoSEQ multiplex PCR, while the TCRdb copy is restricted to in-frame clones and leaves out a portion. The sample holds over 30,000 clones, roughly 91% seen once. The sample taken for sequencing was peripheral blood. These receptors all come from an older man with active or convalescent COVID-19.

This clone has only one observation. The rearrangement links TRBV6-1 to TRBJ1-5; 9 bases match TRBD1. Trimming removed 4 bases from V and 4 bases from J; junction bases left unmatched: 8. Germline V CDR1 and CDR2: MNHNS, SASEGT. The CDR3 loop spans 16 amino acids. CDR3 protein: CASSANAGTGNQPQHF. The CDR3 coding sequence is TGTGCCAGCAGTGCCAATGCCGGGACAGGGAATCAGCCCCAGCATTTT.

This clone has only one observation. The chain employs TRBV19 and TRBJ1-4; 7 bases agree with TRBD1. This CDR3 is 15 amino acids long. V shed 6 bases, J shed 5 bases, and the junction held 9 bases outside the gene matches. Per the germline V gene, CDR1 is LNHDA and CDR2 is SQIVND (reference sequence). This CDR3 reads CASRLQGTPNEKLFF. The DNA of the CDR3 is TGTGCCAGTAGGCTACAGGGGACCCCGAATGAAAAACTGTTTTTT.

The chain links TRBV6-2 or TRBV6-3 to TRBJ1-2; 7 positions agree with TRBD1. Germline V gene lookup returns CDR1 MNHEY and CDR2 SVGEGT. Trimming took 6 bases from V and 5 from J; bases not matched to a gene: 9. The CDR3 runs 14 residues. The chain's CDR3 is CASSRPQGWYGYTF. CDR3 bases: TGTGCCAGCAGCCGACCACAGGGGTGGTATGGCTACACCTTC.

V is TRBV7-9 and J is TRBJ1-1; D remains ambiguous. V lost 5 bases to trimming and J lost 5 bases, with 15 bases between them. The CDR3 sequence is 14 residues long. The germline V gene has CDR1 SEHNR and CDR2 FQNEAQ (reference sequence). In DNA form, the CDR3 reads TGTGCCAGCAGCCAGGCACCCCTCGAGACTGAAGCTTTCTTT. Protein: CASSQAPLETEAFF.

The count of this clone is one. The rearrangement links TRBV27 to TRBJ2-1; 7 bases align to TRBD1. Germline CDR1 MNHEY, CDR2 SMNVEV (reference sequence). This CDR3 has 14 amino acids. Unmatched junction bases numbered 4, after V lost 2 bases and J lost 6 bases. The CDR3 loop is CASSLGDSSNEQFF. The DNA for the CDR3 is TGTGCCAGCAGTTTAGGGGACAGTAGCAATGAGCAGTTCTTC.

J is TRBJ1-5 and V is TRBV19, with a tentative D call TRBD1 (5 bases). The CDR3 is 14 amino acids. The V gene lost 2 bases and the J gene lost 6 bases, with 11 bases spanning the gap. CDR1 and CDR2 (germline): LNHDA, SQIVND (reference sequence). The chain's CDR3 is CASSISGVSQPQHF. In DNA form, the CDR3 reads TGTGCCAGTAGTATATCGGGGGTAAGTCAGCCCCAGCATTTT.

This clone was observed a single time. The rearrangement links TRBV2 to TRBJ1-1, with 9 bases fitting TRBD1. Germline V CDR1 and CDR2: SNHLY, FYNNEI. There are 15 residues in the CDR3. V gave up 1 base and J gave up 7 bases; unmatched junction bases: 7. CDR3 residues: CASSEGGGQGIEAFF. CDR3 DNA: TGTGCCAGCAGTGAAGGGGGAGGACAGGGGATTGAAGCTTTCTTT.

This clone was seen a few times. V is TRBV19 and J is TRBJ1-2; possible D gene TRBD1, 6 bases. V was clipped by 1 base and J by 6 bases, with 12 bases between them. CDR3 size: 14 residues. Germline lookup yields CDR1 LNHDA and CDR2 SQIVND (reference sequence). The CDR3 reads CASSIAPQGNGYTF. CDR3 nucleotide sequence: TGTGCCAGTAGTATAGCCCCGCAGGGGAATGGCTACACCTTC.

The chain combines TRBV5-1 with TRBJ1-6; D perhaps matches TRBD1 (5 bases). Germline CDR1 reads SGHRS; CDR2 reads YFSETQ. The V and J ends lost 0 bases and 5 bases respectively, with 6 bases between them. The CDR3 is 14 amino acids. As DNA, the CDR3 is TGCGCCAGCAGCTTGGGACAGAATAATTCACCCCTCCACTTT. Protein sequence: CASSLGQNNSPLHF.

The CDR3 DNA reads TGTGCCAGCAGTTACTCACAGGGGGGTAGGGAGCAGTACTTC. Its translation is CASSYSQGGREQYF. V gene TRBV6-5 combines with J gene TRBJ2-7; TRBD1 matches 8 bases. After removal of 0 bases from V and 7 bases from J, the junction contained 5 bases not matched to a gene. CDR1 is MNHEY, CDR2 SVGAGI, per germline. The CDR3 extends over 14 amino acids.

The chain carries TRBV30 and TRBJ1-1; no clear D gene. The CDR3 is made up of 14 amino acids. Trimming took off 0 bases at V and 0 bases at J, with 8 bases between the two ends. Germline V gene sequence: CDR1 GTSNPN, CDR2 SVGIG (reference sequence). The CDR3 protein is CAWSVTVMNTEAFF. The CDR3 DNA reads TGTGCCTGGAGTGTAACGGTGATGAACACTGAAGCTTTCTTT.

This chain uses TRBV2 with TRBJ1-3; D is undetermined. Germline V gene lookup returns CDR1 SNHLY and CDR2 FYNNEI. CDR3 length: 12 residues. V shed 1 base and J shed 9 bases, with 7 bases lying between them. As DNA, the CDR3 is TGTGCCAGCAGTGAAGAGTTGGCCACCATATATTTT. This codes for CASSEELATIYF.

This chain uses TRBV2 with TRBJ2-2, with 9 positions matching TRBD2. Losses at the gene ends were 6 bases for V and 6 bases for J; bases not matched to a gene: 23. This CDR3 region has 20 residues. The V gene's germline CDR1 is SNHLY and CDR2 FYNNEI. This chain's CDR3 is CASSAWGVSVISGSPGELFF. DNA of the CDR3: TGTGCCAGCAGCGCTTGGGGAGTGTCTGTTATTAGCGGGAGTCCCGGGGAGCTGTTTTTT.

The J gene is TRBJ1-6, the V gene TRBV27, with a weak D call TRBD1 (6 bases). The ends were cut back, 3 bases at V and 2 bases at J, with 11 bases in the middle. Germline CDR1 MNHEY, CDR2 SMNVEV (reference sequence). The CDR3 runs 16 residues. The CDR3 DNA follows: TGTGCCAGCAGTTTTATGGACAGCACCTATAATTCACCCCTCCACTTT. This translates into CASSFMDSTYNSPLHF.

The chain recombines TRBV2 with TRBJ2-5, with TRBD2 matching over 9 bases. This CDR3 is built from 14 residues. J was trimmed by 8 bases and V by 7 bases; bases with no gene match: 11. Germline CDR1 and CDR2: SNHLY and FYNNEI. The CDR3: CASTERLAGITQYF. For the CDR3, the DNA is TGTGCCAGCACCGAAAGGCTAGCGGGAATAACCCAGTACTTC.

The rearrangement uses TRBV5-1 and TRBJ1-4, with D tentatively TRBD1 (5 bases). The germline V and J ends were trimmed by 4 bases and 0 bases, with 10 bases remaining between them. Germline V gives CDR1 SGHRS, CDR2 YFSETQ. The CDR3 consists of 15 residues. CDR3 protein: CASSAGGSTNEKLFF. The CDR3 nucleotides read TGCGCCAGCAGCGCCGGGGGATCAACTAATGAAAAACTGTTTTTT.

The V call is TRBV6-6, the J call TRBJ1-1; weak D call: TRBD1 (6 bases). The V end was cut by 5 bases, the J end by 3 bases, with 13 bases between. This CDR3 comprises 14 residues. The germline gives CDR1 MNHNY, CDR2 SVGAGI (reference sequence). As DNA, the CDR3 is TGTGCCAGCAGTCCTCCGGGGACATACACTGAAGCTTTCTTT. The encoded protein is CASSPPGTYTEAFF.

A single count supports this clone. The J gene is TRBJ2-5, the V gene TRBV5-6, with 8 bases matching TRBD2. In germline, CDR1 is SGHDT, CDR2 YYEEEE. This CDR3 is 14 amino acids long. V shed 1 base and J 4 bases; nucleotides not matched to a gene: 3. CDR3 amino acids: CASSLRGGRETQYF. The CDR3 nucleotides read TGTGCCAGCAGCTTGCGGGGGGGCCGAGAGACCCAGTACTTC.

The rearrangement links TRBV9 to TRBJ1-6; tentative D call: TRBD1 (6 bases). This CDR3 contains 14 residues. The germline V and J ends were trimmed by 3 bases and 8 bases, with 12 bases remaining between them. In germline, CDR1 is SGDLS, CDR2 YYNGEE. The CDR3 loop is CASSGGGGDSPLHF. As DNA, the CDR3 is TGTGCCAGCAGCGGGGGAGGGGGTGATTCACCCCTCCACTTT.

V gene TRBV5-4 combines with J gene TRBJ1-1, with TRBD1 matching 7 bases. J lost 1 base, V lost 4 bases, and 7 bases had no gene match. The CDR3 has 15 residues. The germline CDR1 and CDR2 sequences are SGHNT and YYREEE (reference sequence). The CDR3 reads CASSTPTGWNTEAFF. The CDR3 DNA is TGTGCCAGCAGCACGCCGACAGGGTGGAACACTGAAGCTTTCTTT. Complete variable domain (other parts from reference TRBV5-4 and TRBJ1-1): ETGVTQSPTHLIKTRGQQVTLRCSSQSGHNTVSWYQQALGQGPQFIFQYYREEENGRGNFPPRFSGLQFPNYSSELNVNALELDDSALYLCASSTPTGWNTEAFFGQGTRLTVV.

V is TRBV5-1 and J is TRBJ1-2; D might be TRBD1 (6 bases). This CDR3 spans 14 amino acids. Germline values: CDR1 SGHRS, CDR2 YFSETQ. Trimming took 3 bases from V and 8 from J, leaving 17 bases between them. The CDR3 bases are TGCGCCAGCAGCTCCCTGGAAGGGGGAAACGGCTACACCTTC. Encoded protein: CASSSLEGGNGYTF.

J is TRBJ1-1 and V is TRBV4-1; tentatively, D is TRBD1 (5 bases). CDR1 MGHRA and CDR2 YSYEKL come from the germline V gene. Trimming removed 1 base from V and 6 bases from J, with 18 bases in between. CDR3 length: 16 amino acids. DNA of the CDR3: TGCGCCAGCAGCCAAGCGTCCCGGACCGCAGGGTCTGAAGCTTTCTTT. It specifies CASSQASRTAGSEAFF.

V is TRBV20-1 and J is TRBJ1-4; 8 bases map to TRBD1. This CDR3 spans 11 amino acids. With V trimmed by 2 bases and J by 11 bases, 1 base remained unmatched. Germline V gene lookup returns CDR1 DFQATT and CDR2 SNEGSKA (reference sequence). CDR3 sequence (DNA): TGCAGTGCTAGAAGACAGGGGAAACTGTTTTTT. This encodes CSARRQGKLFF.